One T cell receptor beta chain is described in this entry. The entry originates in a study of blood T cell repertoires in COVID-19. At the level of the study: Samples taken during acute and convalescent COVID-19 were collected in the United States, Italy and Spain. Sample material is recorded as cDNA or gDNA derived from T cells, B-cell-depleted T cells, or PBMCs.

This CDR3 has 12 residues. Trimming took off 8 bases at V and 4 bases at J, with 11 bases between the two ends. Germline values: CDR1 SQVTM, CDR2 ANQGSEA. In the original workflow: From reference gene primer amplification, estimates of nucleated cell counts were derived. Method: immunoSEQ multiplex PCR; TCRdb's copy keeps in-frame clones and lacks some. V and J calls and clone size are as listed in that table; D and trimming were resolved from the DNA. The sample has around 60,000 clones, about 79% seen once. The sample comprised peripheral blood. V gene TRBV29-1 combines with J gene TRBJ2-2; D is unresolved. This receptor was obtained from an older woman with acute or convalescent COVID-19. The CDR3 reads CSFGSPTGELFF. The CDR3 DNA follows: TGCAGCTTCGGGTCTCCCACCGGGGAGCTGTTTTTT.